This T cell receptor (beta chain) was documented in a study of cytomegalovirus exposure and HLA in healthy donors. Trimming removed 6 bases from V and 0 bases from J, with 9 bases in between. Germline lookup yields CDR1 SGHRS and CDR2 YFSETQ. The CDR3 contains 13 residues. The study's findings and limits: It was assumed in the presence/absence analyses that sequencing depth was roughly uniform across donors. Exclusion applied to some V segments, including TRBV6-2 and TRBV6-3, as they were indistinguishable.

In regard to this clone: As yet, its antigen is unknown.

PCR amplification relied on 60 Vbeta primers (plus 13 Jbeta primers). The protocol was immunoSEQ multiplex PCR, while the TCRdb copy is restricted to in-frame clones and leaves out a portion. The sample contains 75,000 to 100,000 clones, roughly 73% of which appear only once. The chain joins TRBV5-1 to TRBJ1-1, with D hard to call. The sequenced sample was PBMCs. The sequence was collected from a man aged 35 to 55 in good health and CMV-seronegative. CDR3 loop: CASKRAMNTEAFF. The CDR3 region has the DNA TGCGCCAGCAAGAGAGCCATGAACACTGAAGCTTTCTTT.